The present T cell receptor beta chain was sequenced within a study of human T cells and chemical hapten exposure. Study-wide results and caveats: Expanded TCR sets contained significantly more large CDR3 similarity clusters than controls.

The time point here: pre-sensitization, week 0. Treatment in this sample: therapeutic diphenylcyclopropenone sensitization with weekly scalp DPC. It was unfractionated whole blood from which total RNA was extracted. Many counts were recorded for this clonotype. What it binds is not known. Per germline, CDR1 LGHNA and CDR2 YSLEER. This CDR3 comprises 13 residues. V shed 3 bases and J shed 8 bases, with 8 bases lying between them. Via MiXCR, TCRdb re-called the RACE reads, giving one row per CDR3 protein. The sample holds around 380,000 distinct CDR3 sequences, around 5.5% seen once. V is TRBV4-3 and J is TRBJ1-6; D is unclear. The TCR sequence derives from a woman younger than 35 with alopecia areata. Some clones in this sample may be carry-over from other donors' samples. This sample comprised whole blood, obtained in connection with sensitization to the hapten diphenylcyclopropenone (DPC). CDR3 region: CASSQKTYSPLHF. CDR3 nucleotides: TGCGCCAGCAGCCAGAAGACCTATTCACCCCTCCACTTT.